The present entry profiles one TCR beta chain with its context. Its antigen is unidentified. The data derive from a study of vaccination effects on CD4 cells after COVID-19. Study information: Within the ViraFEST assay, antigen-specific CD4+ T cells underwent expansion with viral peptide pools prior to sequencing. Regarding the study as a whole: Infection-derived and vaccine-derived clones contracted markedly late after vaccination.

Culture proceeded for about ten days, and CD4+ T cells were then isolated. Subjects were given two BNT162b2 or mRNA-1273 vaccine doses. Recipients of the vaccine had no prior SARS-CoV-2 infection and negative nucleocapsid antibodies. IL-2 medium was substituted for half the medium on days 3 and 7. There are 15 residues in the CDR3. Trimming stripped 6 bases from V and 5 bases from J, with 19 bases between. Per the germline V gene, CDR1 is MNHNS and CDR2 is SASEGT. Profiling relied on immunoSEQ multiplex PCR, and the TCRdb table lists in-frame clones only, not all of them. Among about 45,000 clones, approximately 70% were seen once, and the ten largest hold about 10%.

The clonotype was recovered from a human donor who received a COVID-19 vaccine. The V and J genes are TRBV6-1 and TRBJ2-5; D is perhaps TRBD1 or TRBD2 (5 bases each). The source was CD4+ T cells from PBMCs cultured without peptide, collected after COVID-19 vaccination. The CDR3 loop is CASSSRRGAWETQYF. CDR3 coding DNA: TGTGCCAGCAGCAGCCGTCGGGGCGCATGGGAGACCCAGTACTTC.